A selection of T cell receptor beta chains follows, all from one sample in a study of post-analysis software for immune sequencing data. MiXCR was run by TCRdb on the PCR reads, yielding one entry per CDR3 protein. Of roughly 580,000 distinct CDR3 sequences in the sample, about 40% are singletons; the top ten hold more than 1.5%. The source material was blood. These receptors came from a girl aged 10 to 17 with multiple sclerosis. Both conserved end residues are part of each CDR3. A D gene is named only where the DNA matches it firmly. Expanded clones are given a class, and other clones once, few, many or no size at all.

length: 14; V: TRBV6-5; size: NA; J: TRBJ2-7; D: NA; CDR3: CASSGTPRSYEQYF; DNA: TGTGCCAGCAGCGGGACCCCGAGGAGCTACGAGCAGTACTTC
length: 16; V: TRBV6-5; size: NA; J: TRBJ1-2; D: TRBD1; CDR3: CASSRTGGLQYGSYTF; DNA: TGTGCCAGCAGTCGGACAGGGGGCCTCCAATATGGTAGCTACACCTTC
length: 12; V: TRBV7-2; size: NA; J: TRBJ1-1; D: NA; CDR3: CASSLDISEAFF; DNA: TGTGCCAGCAGCCTGGATATCTCTGAAGCTTTCTTT
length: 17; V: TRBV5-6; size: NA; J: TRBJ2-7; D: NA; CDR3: CASSSVTVRDSSYEQYF; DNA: TGTGCCAGCAGCTCGGTGACGGTCAGGGATAGCTCCTACGAGCAGTACTTC
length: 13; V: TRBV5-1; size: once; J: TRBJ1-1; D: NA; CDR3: CASSLTGSTEAFF; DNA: TGCGCCAGCAGCTTAACAGGTTCGACAGAAGCTTTCTTT
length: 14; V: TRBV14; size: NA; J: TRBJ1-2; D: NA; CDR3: CASSPHEGNYGYTF; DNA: TGTGCCAGCAGCCCTCACGAGGGGAACTATGGCTACACCTTC
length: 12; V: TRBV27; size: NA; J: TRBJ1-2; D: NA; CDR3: CASSPEGYGYTF; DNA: TGTGCCAGCAGTCCTGAGGGGTATGGCTACACCTTC
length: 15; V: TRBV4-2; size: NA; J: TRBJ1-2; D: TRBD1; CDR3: CASSQDWGQGYGYTF; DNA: TGTGCCAGCAGCCAAGATTGGGGACAGGGCTATGGCTACACCTTC
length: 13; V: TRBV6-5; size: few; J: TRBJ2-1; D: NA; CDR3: CASRVRLTNEQFF; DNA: TGTGCCAGCCGAGTTAGGCTAACGAATGAGCAGTTCTTC
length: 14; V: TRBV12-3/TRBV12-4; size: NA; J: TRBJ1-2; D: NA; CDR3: CASSSGVSLSGYTF; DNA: TGTGCCAGCAGTTCTGGCGTCTCCCTATCAGGCTACACCTTC
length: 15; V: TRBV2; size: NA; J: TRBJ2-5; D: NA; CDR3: CASSETTGPQETQYF; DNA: TGTGCCAGCAGTGAAACTACAGGACCCCAAGAGACCCAGTACTTC
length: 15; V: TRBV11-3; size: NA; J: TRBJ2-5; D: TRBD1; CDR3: CASSPGTGLGETQYF; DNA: TGTGCCAGCAGCCCCGGGACAGGGCTAGGTGAGACCCAGTACTTC
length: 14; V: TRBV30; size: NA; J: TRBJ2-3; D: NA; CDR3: CAWSKKGITDTQYF; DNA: TGTGCCTGGAGTAAGAAAGGGATCACAGATACGCAGTATTTT
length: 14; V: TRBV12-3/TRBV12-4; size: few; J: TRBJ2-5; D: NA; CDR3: CASSLAGIRGTQYF; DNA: TGTGCCAGCAGTTTAGCGGGGATCCGGGGGACCCAGTACTTC
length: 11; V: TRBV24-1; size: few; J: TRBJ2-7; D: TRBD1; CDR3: CATSEAGTEYF; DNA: TGTGCCACCAGTGAGGCCGGGACAGAGTACTTC
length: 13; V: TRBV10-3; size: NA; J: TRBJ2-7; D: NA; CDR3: CAISEGRGSEQYF; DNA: TGTGCCATCAGTGAGGGCAGGGGAAGCGAGCAGTACTTC
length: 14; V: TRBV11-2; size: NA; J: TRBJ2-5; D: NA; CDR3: CASSPDAAARTQYF; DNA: TGTGCCAGCAGCCCTGACGCGGCGGCGAGGACCCAGTACTTC
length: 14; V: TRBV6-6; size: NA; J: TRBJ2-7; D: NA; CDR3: CASSYWDGAYEQYF; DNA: TGTGCCAGCAGTTACTGGGACGGAGCCTACGAGCAGTACTTC
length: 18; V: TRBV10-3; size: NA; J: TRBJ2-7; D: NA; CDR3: CAISERIFGGQGRDEQYF; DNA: TGTGCCATCAGTGAGAGAATCTTCGGTGGGCAGGGGAGGGACGAGCAGTACTTC
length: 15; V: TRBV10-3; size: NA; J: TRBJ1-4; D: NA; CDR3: CAISERLQNNEKRFF; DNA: TGTGCCATCAGTGAGAGACTGCAGAATAATGAAAAACGGTTTTTT
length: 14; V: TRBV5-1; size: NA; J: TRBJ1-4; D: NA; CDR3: CASIQWDYHEKLFF; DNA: TGCGCCAGCATCCAATGGGATTATCATGAAAAACTGTTTTTT
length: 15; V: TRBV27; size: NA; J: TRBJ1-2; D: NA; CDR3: CASSLASGLLVGYTF; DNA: TGTGCCAGCAGTTTAGCGTCAGGGCTACTTGTTGGCTACACCTTC
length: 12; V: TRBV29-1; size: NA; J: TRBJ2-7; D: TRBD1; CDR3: CSVWDSSYEQYF; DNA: TGCAGCGTTTGGGACAGCTCCTACGAGCAGTACTTC
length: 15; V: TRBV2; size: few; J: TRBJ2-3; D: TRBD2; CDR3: CASKNSGDYTDTQYF; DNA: TGTGCCAGCAAGAATAGCGGGGACTACACAGATACGCAGTATTTT
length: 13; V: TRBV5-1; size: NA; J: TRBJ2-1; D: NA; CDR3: CASSYMDYNEQFF; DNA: TGCGCCAGCAGTTATATGGACTACAATGAGCAGTTCTTC
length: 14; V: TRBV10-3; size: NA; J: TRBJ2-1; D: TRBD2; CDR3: CAISTSGNANEQFF; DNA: TGTGCCATCAGTACTAGCGGGAATGCCAATGAGCAGTTCTTC
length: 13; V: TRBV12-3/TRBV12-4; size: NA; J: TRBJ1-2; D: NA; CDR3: CASSLDKDYGYTF; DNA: TGTGCCAGCAGTTTGGACAAGGACTATGGCTACACCTTC
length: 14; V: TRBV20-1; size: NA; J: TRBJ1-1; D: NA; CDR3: CSALRGRAHTEAFF; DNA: TGCAGTGCTCTACGGGGCCGGGCGCACACTGAAGCTTTCTTT
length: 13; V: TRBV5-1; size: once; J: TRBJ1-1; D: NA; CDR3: CASSLEGDLQAFF; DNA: TGCGCCAGCAGCTTGGAGGGGGACCTTCAAGCTTTCTTT
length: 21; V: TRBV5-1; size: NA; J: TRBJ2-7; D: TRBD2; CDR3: CASSLEVRGGLAGAWTYEQYF; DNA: TGCGCCAGCAGCTTGGAGGTGAGGGGCGGACTAGCGGGAGCTTGGACCTACGAGCAGTACTTC
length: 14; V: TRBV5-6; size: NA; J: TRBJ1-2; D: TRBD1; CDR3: CASSLTGDSYGYTF; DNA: TGTGCCAGCAGCTTAACAGGGGATTCCTATGGCTACACCTTC
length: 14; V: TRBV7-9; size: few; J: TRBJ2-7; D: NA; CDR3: CAGERASYSYEQYF; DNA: TGTGCCGGGGAGAGGGCCTCTTACTCCTACGAGCAGTACTTC
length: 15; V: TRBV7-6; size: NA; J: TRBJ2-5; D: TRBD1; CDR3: CASSYQGARQETQYF; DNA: TGTGCCAGCAGCTACCAGGGGGCCCGACAAGAGACCCAGTACTTC
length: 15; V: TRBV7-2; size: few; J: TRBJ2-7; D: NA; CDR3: CASSPLTAGPYEQYF; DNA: TGTGCCAGCAGCCCCCTCACGGCGGGGCCCTACGAGCAGTACTTC
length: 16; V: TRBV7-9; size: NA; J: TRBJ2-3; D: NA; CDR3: CASSPPGPRGADTQYF; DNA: TGTGCCAGCAGCCCGCCCGGACCCAGAGGGGCAGATACGCAGTATTTT
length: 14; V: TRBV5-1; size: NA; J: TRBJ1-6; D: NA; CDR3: CASSLGQRNSPLHF; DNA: TGCGCCAGCAGCTTGGGACAGCGGAATTCACCCCTCCACTTT
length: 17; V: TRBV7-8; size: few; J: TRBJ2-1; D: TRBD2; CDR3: CASSLKGLARTYNEQFF; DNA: TGTGCCAGCAGCTTAAAGGGACTAGCGAGGACCTACAATGAGCAGTTCTTC
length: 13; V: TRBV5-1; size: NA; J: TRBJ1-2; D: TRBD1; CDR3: CASSLDRGQGYTF; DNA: TGCGCCAGCAGCTTGGACAGGGGGCAGGGCTACACCTTC
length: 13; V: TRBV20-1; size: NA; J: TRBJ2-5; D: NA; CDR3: CSAREAGTETQYF; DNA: TGCAGTGCTAGAGAGGCGGGCACGGAGACCCAGTACTTC
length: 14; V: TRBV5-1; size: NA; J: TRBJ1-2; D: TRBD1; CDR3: CASSLDTGAVGYTF; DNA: TGCGCCAGCAGCTTGGACACAGGGGCGGTAGGCTACACCTTC
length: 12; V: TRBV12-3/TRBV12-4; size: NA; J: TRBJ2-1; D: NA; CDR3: CASSSGSREQFF; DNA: TGTGCCAGCAGCTCAGGGTCGAGGGAGCAGTTCTTC
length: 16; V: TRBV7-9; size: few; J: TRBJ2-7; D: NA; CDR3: CASSLAHHSPSYEQYF; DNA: TGTGCCAGCAGCTTAGCGCATCACAGTCCTTCCTACGAGCAGTACTTC
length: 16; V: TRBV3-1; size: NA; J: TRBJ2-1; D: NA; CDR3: CASSHSVGDLINEQFF; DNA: TGTGCCAGCAGCCATTCAGTAGGGGACTTGATCAATGAGCAGTTCTTC
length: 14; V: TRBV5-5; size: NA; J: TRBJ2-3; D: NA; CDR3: CASSLSRARDTQYF; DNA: TGTGCCAGCAGCTTGTCGAGGGCGAGAGATACGCAGTATTTT
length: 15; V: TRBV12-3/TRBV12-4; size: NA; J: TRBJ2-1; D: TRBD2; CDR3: CASSLPGTSANEQFF; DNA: TGTGCCAGCAGTTTACCCGGGACTAGCGCTAATGAGCAGTTCTTC
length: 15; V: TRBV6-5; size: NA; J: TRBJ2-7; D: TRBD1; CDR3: CASIGTGGATYEQYF; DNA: TGTGCCAGCATCGGGACAGGGGGCGCAACCTACGAGCAGTACTTC